This TCR beta chain was captured in a study of Ad26.COV2.S vaccination and SARS-CoV-2 variants (dated by TCRdb to 2020 to 2023). Background for the entire study: Vaccine-arm donors came from COV1001, a multicentre, randomized, double-blind, placebo-controlled phase I-IIa trial of Ad26.COV2.S in healthy adults. Ad26.COV2.S was administered intramuscularly at 5 x 10^10 or 1 x 10^11 viral particles, either as a single shot or as two shots given 56 days apart. TCRbeta repertoire sequencing was used to assess the specificity and breadth of SARS-CoV-2-reactive T cell receptors after Ad26.COV2.S vaccination. The TCR-sequenced set comprised approximately 30 samples: approximately 20 Ad26.COV2.S vaccine recipients, 5 placebo recipients and 8 SARS-CoV-2 convalescent individuals. Trial participants were randomized into five groups of five: low-dose or high-dose Ad26.COV2.S given once or twice, or placebo on both occasions. Investigators remained blinded to trial group allocation during experiments and outcome assessment. The investigation overall reported the following: After vaccination, substantial breadth of spike-specific CD8+ and CD4+ T cell responses was reported. Compared with placebo recipients, Ad26.COV2.S recipients showed higher spike-specific TCR breadth (P = 0.0014). Non-spike TCR breadth was comparable between vaccine and placebo recipients, consistent with the vaccine containing only spike. The authors noted that the TCR breadth and depth analyses may have underestimated total T cell responses. The study was not powered to compare responses between vaccine doses or regimens.

Interpreted using the paper, the treatment or condition label stands for: roughly 18 received Ad26.COV2.S at low or high dose, single or two shots; about 5 received placebo; per-sample allocation not given. For vaccine and placebo recipients, the sequenced repertoires came from samples collected on day 63 after the first injection. Between 29 July and 7 August 2020, Cohort 1b enrolled around 25 adults aged 18-55 years at one site in Boston, USA. Ad26.COV2.S was a replication-incompetent adenovirus type 26 vector expressing a prefusion-stabilized SARS-CoV-2 spike protein from the original Wuhan strain. As concerns this clone: What antigen it recognizes has not been identified. No base quality information exists; no much larger clone differs at one position.

The immunoSEQ Assay was used to sequence TCRbeta CDR3 regions. After extraction, genomic DNA underwent amplification by bias-controlled multiplex PCR, followed by high-throughput sequencing. The published analysis was carried out like this. To quantify the absolute abundance of every unique TCRbeta CDR3 region, sequences were collapsed and filtered. Usable DNA was measured by amplifying reference genes present in all nucleated cells, and TCRbeta template counts were normalized to that usable DNA to estimate T cell fraction. Repertoire TCRs were annotated as SARS-CoV-2-specific by exact matching of V gene, CDR3 amino acid sequence and J gene to a known reactive TCR set. MIRA supplied the reference SARS-CoV-2 TCR set, which was filtered for enrichment in COVID-19-positive ImmuneCODE repertoires so that public or cross-reactive TCRs were removed. Using the MIRA antigens, annotated TCRs were further analysed by specific ORF or by position within an ORF. Depth was the summed frequency of annotated unique rearrangements, while breadth was defined as annotated unique rearrangements over total unique productive rearrangements. Two-sided Wilcoxon rank-sum tests were used to compare TCR breadth between groups. The source is immuneACCESS, and TCRdb retained only in-frame sequences with V and J called. Part of the clones is not carried over; for the studies checked, unresolved V genes explain less than half of this, and the remainder is unexplained. V, J and clone size were drawn from that table, and D and trimming were deduced from the DNA. The sample has some 350,000 clones on record, around 83% of them singletons. 3.3% of the sample goes to the ten largest clones.

The germline V gene sets CDR1 to SGHVS and CDR2 to FQNEAQ. V is trimmed back by 5 bases and J by 2 bases, and the junction contains 12 bases that no gene match accounts for. The CDR3 starts with the cysteine, ends with the phenylalanine, and has 17 residues. The retained sequence is limited to the CDR3, 51 bases, with the frame set at the first base. The material was peripheral blood, obtained in a trial of Ad26.COV2.S vaccine versus placebo. This chain is built from TRBV7-8 and TRBJ1-5, with 7 bases in between that match TRBD1. The receptor was isolated from a person between 18 and 65 years old who received the Ad26.COV2.S COVID-19 vaccine or a placebo. The CDR3 is CASSRGRQGVGNQPQHF. In nucleotides, the sequence is TGTGCCAGCAGCCGAGGGAGACAGGGAGTTGGCAATCAGCCCCAGCATTTT.